This T cell receptor (beta chain) derives from a study of early T cells in non-severe SARS-CoV-2 infection (dated by TCRdb to the early 2020s). Describing the broader study: Because TCR sequencing relied on bulk RNA taken from unsorted whole blood, pairing of alpha and beta chains was not possible. Beyond this particular receptor, the publication reports: VDJdb matching was skewed toward anti-spike CD8 responses and likely underestimated virus-specific expansions by missing private and CD4 specificities.

Library creation used 5' RACE. Sequencing took place on a NextSeq 500. Unique molecular identifiers were attached to individual cDNA molecules in the TCR library protocol so that sequencing error and PCR bias could be corrected. Both TCR alpha and beta chains were sequenced, and tight co-correlation was observed between alpha and beta sequence abundances in each sample. In the authors' own workflow: Decombinator V4 was used to annotate TCR sequences for V gene, J gene and CDR3. TCRs were defined as expanded if a significant change between any two time points was detected under a Poisson model with p below 0.0001. Abundances of TCRs were expressed as counts per million after normalisation to the total number of TCRs sequenced in each sample. VDJdb, accessed 1 November 2021, was searched for CMV, EBV and SARS-CoV-2 annotated TCRs, excluding TCRs annotated for multiple antigens. TCRdb itself trimmed the public reads at Q25 with fastp, ran MiXCR and retained productive beta chains. A single entry per CDR3 protein holds the most common genes and DNA from its merged rows. TCRdb, rather than the study authors, made the V and J calls. The sample table contains 85,000 to 90,000 distinct CDR3 sequences; only one count was recorded for 13% to 15% of them. The ten top clones hold more than 6.5% of the sample.

The study was a case-control design nested within a healthcare worker cohort in London, UK, with weekly nasopharyngeal swab PCR tests and blood sampling. Healthcare workers were recruited between 23 and 31 March 2020, during the week of the UK lockdown, and were followed weekly for up to roughly 15 weeks. This clonotype has more than one count but fewer than ten. Its cognate antigen has yet to be identified. One end of the junction is discordant with germline, which a read error may explain. The specimen sequenced was whole blood. The TCR sequence derives from an adult who was a healthcare worker with PCR-confirmed SARS-CoV-2 infection or an uninfected control (not recorded which).

The bases are TGTGCCAGCAGCCTTCGACAGGGAGTCAACATCGGGGAGCTGTTTTTT. Its coded protein is CASSLRQGVNIGELFF. Rearrangement joined TRBV7-8 to TRBJ2-2; the junction holds 7 bases that match TRBD1. Via the germline V gene, CDR1 is SGHVS and CDR2 FQNEAQ. Inclusive of the bounding cysteine and phenylalanine, the CDR3 is 16 residues long. Only the CDR3 portion is preserved as DNA: 48 bases, with reading frame beginning at the first base.